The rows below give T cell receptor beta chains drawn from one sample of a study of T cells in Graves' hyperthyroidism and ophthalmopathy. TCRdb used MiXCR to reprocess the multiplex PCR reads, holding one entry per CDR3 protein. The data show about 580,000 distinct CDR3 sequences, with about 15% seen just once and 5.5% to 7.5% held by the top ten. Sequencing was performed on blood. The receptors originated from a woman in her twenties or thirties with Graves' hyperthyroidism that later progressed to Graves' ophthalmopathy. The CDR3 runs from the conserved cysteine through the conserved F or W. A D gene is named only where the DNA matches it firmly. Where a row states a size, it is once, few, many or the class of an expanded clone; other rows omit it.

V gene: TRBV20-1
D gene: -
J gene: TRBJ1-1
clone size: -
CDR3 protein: CSTQLNTEAFF
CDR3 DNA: TGCAGCACCCAATTGAACACTGAAGCTTTCTTT

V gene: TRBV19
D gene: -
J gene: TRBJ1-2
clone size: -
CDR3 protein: CATRQSNNYGYTF
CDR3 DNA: TGTGCCACACGACAGAGTAATAACTATGGCTACACCTTC

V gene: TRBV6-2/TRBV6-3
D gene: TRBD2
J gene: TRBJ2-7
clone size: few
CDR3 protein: CAGKSREGTYEQYF
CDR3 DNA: TGTGCCGGCAAATCTAGGGAGGGGACCTACGAGCAGTACTTC

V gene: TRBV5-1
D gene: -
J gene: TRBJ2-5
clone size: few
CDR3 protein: CASSLRQRETQYF
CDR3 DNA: TGCGCCAGCAGCTTGAGGCAGCGAGAGACCCAGTACTTC

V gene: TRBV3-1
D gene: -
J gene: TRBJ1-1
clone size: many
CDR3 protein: CASSPYLGNTEAFF
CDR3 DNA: TGTGCCAGCAGCCCCTACCTTGGAAACACTGAAGCTTTCTTT

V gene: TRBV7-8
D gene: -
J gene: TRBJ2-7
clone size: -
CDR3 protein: CASSLDRQGSYEQYF
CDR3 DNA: TGTGCCAGCAGCTTAGATCGGCAGGGATCCTACGAGCAGTACTTC

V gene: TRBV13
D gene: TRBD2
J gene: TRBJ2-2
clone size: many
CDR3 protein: CASSLALTSGRAGELFF
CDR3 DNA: TGTGCCAGCAGCTTAGCCTTGACTAGCGGGAGGGCCGGGGAGCTGTTTTTT

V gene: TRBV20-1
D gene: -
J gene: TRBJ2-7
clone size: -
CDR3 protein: CSASDVVAYEQYF
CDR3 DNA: TGCAGTGCTAGTGATGTAGTGGCCTACGAGCAGTACTTC

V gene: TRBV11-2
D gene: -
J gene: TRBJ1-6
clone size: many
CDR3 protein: CASSSLDSPLHF
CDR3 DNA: TGTGCCAGCAGCTCGCTGGATTCACCCCTCCACTTT

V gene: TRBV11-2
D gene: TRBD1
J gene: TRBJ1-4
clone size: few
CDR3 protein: CASSLAGQGAEKLFF
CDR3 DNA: TGTGCCAGCAGCTTAGCGGGACAGGGGGCTGAAAAACTGTTTTTT

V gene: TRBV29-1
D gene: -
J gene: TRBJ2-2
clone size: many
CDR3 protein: CSVPGDGELFF
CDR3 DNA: TGCAGCGTTCCAGGGGACGGGGAGCTGTTTTTT

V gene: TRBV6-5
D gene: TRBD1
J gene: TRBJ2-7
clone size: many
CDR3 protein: CASSYSRDRVSEQYF
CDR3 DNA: TGTGCCAGCAGTTACTCCCGGGACAGGGTCTCCGAGCAGTACTTC

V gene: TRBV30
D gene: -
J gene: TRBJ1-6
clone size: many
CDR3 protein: CACKHRGSPLHF
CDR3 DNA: TGTGCCTGTAAGCACCGGGGTTCACCCCTCCACTTT

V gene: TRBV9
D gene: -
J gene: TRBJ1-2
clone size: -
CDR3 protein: CASSVEGSFYGYTF
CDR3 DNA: TGTGCCAGCAGCGTAGAGGGGTCCTTCTATGGCTACACCTTC

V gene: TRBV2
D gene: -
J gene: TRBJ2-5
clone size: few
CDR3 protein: CASILSGSAYF
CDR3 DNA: TGTGCCAGCATCCTCAGCGGGTCGGCTTACTTC

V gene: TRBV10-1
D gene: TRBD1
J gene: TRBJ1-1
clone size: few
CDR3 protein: CASRTGEGFFNTEAFF
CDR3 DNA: TGCGCCAGCAGGACAGGGGAGGGATTCTTTAACACTGAAGCTTTCTTT

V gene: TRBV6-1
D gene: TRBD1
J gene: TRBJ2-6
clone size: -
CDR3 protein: CASRSGTGAGANVPTF
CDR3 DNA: TGTGCCAGCAGATCCGGGACAGGGGCCGGGGCCAACGTCCCGACTTTC

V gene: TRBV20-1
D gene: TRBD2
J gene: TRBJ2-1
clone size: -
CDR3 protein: CSLNVASGIFHEQFF
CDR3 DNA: TGCAGCCTCAACGTGGCTAGCGGGATCTTCCATGAGCAGTTCTTC

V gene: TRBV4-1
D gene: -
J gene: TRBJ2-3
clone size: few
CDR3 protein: CASSQLGTTDTQYF
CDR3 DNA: TGCGCCAGCAGCCAGCTAGGGACTACAGATACGCAGTATTTT

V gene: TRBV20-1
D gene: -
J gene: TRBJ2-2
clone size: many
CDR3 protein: CSARERQVNTGELFF
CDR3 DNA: TGCAGTGCTAGAGAACGACAGGTTAACACCGGGGAGCTGTTTTTT

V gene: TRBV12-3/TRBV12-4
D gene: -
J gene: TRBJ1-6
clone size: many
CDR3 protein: CASSFTGENSPLHF
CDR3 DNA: TGTGCCAGCAGTTTCACCGGAGAGAATTCACCCCTCCACTTT

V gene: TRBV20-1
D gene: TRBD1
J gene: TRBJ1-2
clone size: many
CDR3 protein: CSASHRGSNYGYTF
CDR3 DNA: TGCAGTGCTAGCCACAGGGGGAGTAACTATGGCTACACCTTC

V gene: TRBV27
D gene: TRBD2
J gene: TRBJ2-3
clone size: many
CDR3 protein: CASSLEGSGLAGETDTQYF
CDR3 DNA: TGTGCCAGCAGTTTAGAAGGGTCCGGACTAGCGGGAGAGACAGATACGCAGTATTTT

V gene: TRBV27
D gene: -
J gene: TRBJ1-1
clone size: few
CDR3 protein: CASSFRGASGTEAFF
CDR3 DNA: TGTGCCAGCAGTTTTCGGGGGGCGAGCGGCACTGAAGCTTTCTTT

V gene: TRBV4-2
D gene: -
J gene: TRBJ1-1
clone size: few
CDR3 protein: CASSQDRGVGSPSTEAFF
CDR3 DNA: TGTGCCAGCAGCCAAGATCGTGGAGTTGGGTCGCCAAGCACTGAAGCTTTCTTT

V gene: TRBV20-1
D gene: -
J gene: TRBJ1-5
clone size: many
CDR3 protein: CSGRPPQGDQPQHF
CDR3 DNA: TGCAGTGGAAGGCCCCCACAGGGAGACCAGCCCCAGCATTTT

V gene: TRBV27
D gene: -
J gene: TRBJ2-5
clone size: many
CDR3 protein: CASSPLLTGRHQETQYF
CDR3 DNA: TGTGCCAGCAGTCCCCTTTTGACAGGACGACACCAAGAGACCCAGTACTTC

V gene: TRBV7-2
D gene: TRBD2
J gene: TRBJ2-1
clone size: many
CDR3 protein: CASSLSGRGYNEQFF
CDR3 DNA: TGTGCCAGCAGCTTATCCGGGAGGGGCTACAATGAGCAGTTCTTC

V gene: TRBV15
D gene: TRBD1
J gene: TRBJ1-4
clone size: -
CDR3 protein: CALRDRNEKLFF
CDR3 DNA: TGTGCCCTCAGGGACAGAAATGAAAAACTGTTTTTT

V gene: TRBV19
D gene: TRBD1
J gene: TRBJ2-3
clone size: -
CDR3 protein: CASSIGGQGYTDTQYF
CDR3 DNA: TGTGCCAGTAGTATTGGAGGACAGGGCTACACAGATACGCAGTATTTT

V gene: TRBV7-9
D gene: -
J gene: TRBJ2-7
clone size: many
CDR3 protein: CASSLEDTSYEQYF
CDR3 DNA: TGTGCCAGCAGCTTAGAAGACACATCCTACGAGCAGTACTTC

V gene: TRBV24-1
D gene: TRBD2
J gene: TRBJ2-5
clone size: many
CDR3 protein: CATSDQGLAGETQYF
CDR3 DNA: TGTGCCACCAGTGATCAAGGACTAGCGGGCGAGACCCAGTACTTC

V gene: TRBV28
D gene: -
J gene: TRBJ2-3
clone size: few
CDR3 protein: CASRRITDTQYF
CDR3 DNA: TGTGCCAGCAGGAGAATCACAGATACGCAGTATTTT

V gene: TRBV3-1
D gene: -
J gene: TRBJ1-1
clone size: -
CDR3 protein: CASSPSTASGTEAFF
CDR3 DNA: TGTGCCAGCAGCCCCTCGACAGCGTCGGGCACTGAAGCTTTCTTT

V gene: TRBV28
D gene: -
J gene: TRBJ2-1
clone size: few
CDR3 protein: CASSLGWTPEQFF
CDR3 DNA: TGTGCCAGCAGTTTGGGGTGGACACCCGAGCAGTTCTTC

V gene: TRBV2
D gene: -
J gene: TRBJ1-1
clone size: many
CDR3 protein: CASSVGRDTEAFF
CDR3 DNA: TGTGCCAGCAGTGTGGGCAGGGACACTGAAGCTTTCTTT

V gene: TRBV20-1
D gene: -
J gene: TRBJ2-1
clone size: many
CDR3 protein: CSVPLTDEQFF
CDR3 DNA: TGCAGTGTTCCCCTAACCGACGAGCAGTTCTTC

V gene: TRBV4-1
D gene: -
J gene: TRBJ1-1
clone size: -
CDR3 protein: CASSQVTLNTEAFF
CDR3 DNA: TGCGCCAGCAGCCAGGTGACCTTGAACACTGAAGCTTTCTTT